What follows is one T cell receptor beta chain and its context. Its antigen specificity is not known. The input lacks base qualities; no much larger clone sits a single base away. From cysteine to phenylalanine, the CDR3 is 19 amino acids long. Only the CDR3 DNA stays, 57 bases, in frame from base 1. V lost 7 bases and J lost 5 bases, and the count of bases not matched to a germline gene is 17. For CDR1 and CDR2, the germline V gene (reference sequence) lists WNHNN and SYGVQD. This record belongs to a study of blood T cell repertoires in COVID-19 (dated by TCRdb to between 2020 and 2021). Notes on the research overall: The collaborator samples originated in the United States, Italy and Spain and spanned the acute and convalescent phases of COVID-19. The material from the prospective study consisted of cDNA or gDNA derived from T cells, B-cell-depleted T cells, or PBMCs. Deeply sampled blood TCRbeta repertoires from subjects exposed to, actively infected with, or recovered from COVID-19 were included in the dataset. The repertoires were released in a freely available public database meant as a resource for research on the immune response to SARS-CoV-2. The samples were drawn from two sources: the first 160 participants of the ongoing ImmuneRACE study, and 1,000 to 1,500 subjects contributed by 6 global collaborators. The sample metadata nearly always contained a de-identified subject ID, COVID-19 status, age in years and sex. Where available, HLA class I and class II types were obtained from metadata supplied by the sample provider rather than from assay-based typing.

TCRbeta CDR3 regions were amplified from genomic DNA using the immunoSEQ Assay, a bias-controlled multiplex PCR. Turning to the authors' computational methods: Nucleated cell counts per sample were estimated from amplification of reference gene primers within the assay. Sequence reads were collapsed and filtered to measure the absolute abundance of every unique TCRbeta CDR3 rearrangement. For each sample, productive Simpson clonality was calculated by taking the square root of Simpson's diversity index across productive rearrangements. Here the immuneACCESS table is served through TCRdb, limited to in-frame sequences with V and J called. Missing clones are a known gap in these copies; in checked studies unresolved V genes cover under half, and the rest lacks a known reason. The V and J calls and clone size were taken over from that table, and D and trimming were inferred from the DNA. The sample table lists some 35,000 clones, roughly 78% of them with a count of one. The top ten hold roughly 40% of the sample.

Whole blood was collected in K2EDTA tubes by collaborating institutions according to the institutions' own protocols. For TCRbeta analysis, collaborator samples were shipped as frozen whole blood, as isolated PBMCs, or as DNA extracted from either sample type. The research as a whole found: The quantity of clinical and demographic metadata differed by source and by participant and was supplied without curation.

The V and J genes are TRBV10-1 and TRBJ2-7; TRBD2 aligns with 16 central bases. The specimen sequenced was peripheral blood. The receptor's source is an elderly man with active or convalescent COVID-19. The CDR3: CASTNPGLAGGPVVHEQYF. In nucleotides, the sequence is TGCGCCAGCACCAACCCGGGACTAGCGGGAGGGCCGGTAGTCCACGAGCAGTACTTC.